Sequencing of this T cell receptor beta chain was carried out in a study of blood T cells in healthy people across ages. Study-level information: Roughly one uniquely barcoded beta molecule per two T cells was captured.

Germline V gene lookup returns CDR1 ENHRY and CDR2 SYGVKD. The CDR3 has 13 amino acids. Trimming took 7 bases from V and 2 from J, leaving 11 bases between them. A J-beta primer mix and a sample-barcoded 5' primer were used in a second PCR of about 7 to 12 cycles. A single record per CDR3 protein comes from TCRdb applying MiXCR to the 5' RACE reads. The sample records 500,000 to 550,000 distinct CDR3 sequences, approximately 25% being singletons. These same records also appear under a second study, on T cells of mothers and their children. This second report adds: Regardless of relatedness, pairs show thymic selection shaping TCR recombination output in a similar manner.

This chain links TRBV10-3 with TRBJ1-2; possibly TRBD1 for D (5 bases). The receptor comes from a boy aged 10-17 years in good health. Sequenced material: blood. Here the CDR3 DNA reads TGTGCCATCATGCCGGACACAAACTATGGCTACACCTTC. The encoded protein is CAIMPDTNYGYTF.